One sample yielded the 10 T cell receptor beta chains listed below, sequenced in a study of blood T cell repertoires in COVID-19. Only in-frame clones appear in the TCRdb table, and some are missing; sequencing was by immunoSEQ multiplex PCR. The data show roughly 140,000 clones, approximately 83% seen once. Sequences were obtained from peripheral blood. The receptors derive from a man between 65 and 85 years old with acute or convalescent COVID-19.

The chain couples TRBV2 to TRBJ1-3; D gene unclear. Trimming cost V 5 bases and J 0 bases, with 5 bases left between them. This CDR3 is 13 amino acids long. Germline CDR1 reads SNHLY; CDR2 reads FYNNEI. The CDR3 sequence is CASSTSSGNTIYF. The DNA for the CDR3 is TGTGCCAGCAGTACAAGCTCTGGAAACACCATATATTTT.

This chain links TRBV5-4 with TRBJ2-7; D is perhaps TRBD2 (7 bases). V lost 4 bases to trimming and J lost 3 bases, with 17 bases between them. Germline-derived CDR1 and CDR2 are SGHNT and YYREEE (reference sequence). The length of the CDR3 is 15 residues. The DNA of the CDR3 is TGTGCCAGCAGCCAATCGACTAGGGGGGGCTACGAGCAGTACTTC. Protein product: CASSQSTRGGYEQYF.

V is TRBV2 and J is TRBJ2-1, with 12 bases that match TRBD2. The CDR3 runs 16 residues. Losses at the gene ends were 4 bases for V and 3 bases for J; bases not matched to a gene: 4. Germline CDR1 reads SNHLY; CDR2 reads FYNNEI. CDR3 residues: CASSGLAGDLYNEQFF. The CDR3 nucleotides read TGTGCCAGCAGTGGACTAGCGGGAGACCTCTACAATGAGCAGTTCTTC.

V is TRBV3-1 (or the pseudogene TRBV3-2) and J is TRBJ2-1; TRBD2 agrees at 8 bases. The germline CDR1 and CDR2 sequences are LGHDT and YNNKEL (reference sequence). The CDR3 length is 15 residues. Trimming cost V 4 bases and J 7 bases; bases outside gene matches: 9. This CDR3 reads CASSLTGTRWNEQFF. The CDR3 DNA reads as TGTGCCAGCAGCCTAACCGGGACTAGATGGAATGAGCAGTTCTTC.

The V call is TRBV13, the J call TRBJ2-2, with 10 nucleotides matching TRBD1. Germline assignment: CDR1 PRHDT and CDR2 FYEKMQ (reference sequence). This CDR3 contains 16 residues. Germline trimming cut 5 bases from V and 4 bases from J; bases unmatched to any gene: 7. The CDR3: CASSGGTGEGTGELFF. The CDR3 DNA reads TGTGCCAGCAGCGGGGGGACAGGGGAGGGCACCGGGGAGCTGTTTTTT.

V is TRBV5-1 and J is TRBJ2-1; 7 nucleotides align to TRBD2. V lost 0 bases, J lost 6 bases, and 6 bases stayed unmatched. This CDR3 has 15 amino acids. The germline V gene has CDR1 SGHRS and CDR2 YFSETQ. The CDR3: CASSLALADRNEQFF. CDR3 bases: TGCGCCAGCAGCTTGGCTCTAGCGGATCGCAATGAGCAGTTCTTC.

DNA for the CDR3: TGTGCCAGCAGCAGGGACAGGGGGCCCTACAATGAGCAGTTCTTC. Translating gives CASSRDRGPYNEQFF. The chain employs TRBV7-2 and TRBJ2-1; 12 nucleotides agree with TRBD1. With 5 bases clipped from V and 2 bases from J, the junction kept 1 base outside the gene matches. Germline lookup yields CDR1 SGHTA and CDR2 FQGNSA. This CDR3 spans 15 amino acids.

This chain joins TRBV24-1 and TRBJ2-1; a possible D gene is TRBD2 (5 bases). V lost 9 bases and J 7 bases, leaving 15 bases between the germline ends. Germline V gives CDR1 KGHDR, CDR2 SFDVKD. The CDR3 spans 13 residues. The CDR3 here is CATGIPGKNEQFF. CDR3 sequence (DNA): TGTGCCACCGGAATCCCCGGGAAAAATGAGCAGTTCTTC.

The genes are TRBV14 and TRBJ1-1; weak D call: TRBD1 (5 bases). Germline CDR1 is SGHDN and CDR2 is FVKESK. There are 11 residues in the CDR3. Trimming pared 6 bases from V and 6 bases from J, leaving 8 bases between. CDR3 sequence: CASSGTSEAFF. In DNA, the CDR3 is TGTGCCAGCAGTGGGACTTCTGAAGCTTTCTTT.

The chain links TRBV29-1 to TRBJ1-1; unclear D gene. Trimming removed 0 bases from V and 5 bases from J, with 10 bases in between. The CDR3 length is 13 residues. Germline V CDR1 and CDR2: SQVTM, ANQGSEA. The CDR3 sequence is CSVEDGHATEAFF. CDR3 bases: TGCAGCGTTGAAGATGGGCACGCTACTGAAGCTTTCTTT.